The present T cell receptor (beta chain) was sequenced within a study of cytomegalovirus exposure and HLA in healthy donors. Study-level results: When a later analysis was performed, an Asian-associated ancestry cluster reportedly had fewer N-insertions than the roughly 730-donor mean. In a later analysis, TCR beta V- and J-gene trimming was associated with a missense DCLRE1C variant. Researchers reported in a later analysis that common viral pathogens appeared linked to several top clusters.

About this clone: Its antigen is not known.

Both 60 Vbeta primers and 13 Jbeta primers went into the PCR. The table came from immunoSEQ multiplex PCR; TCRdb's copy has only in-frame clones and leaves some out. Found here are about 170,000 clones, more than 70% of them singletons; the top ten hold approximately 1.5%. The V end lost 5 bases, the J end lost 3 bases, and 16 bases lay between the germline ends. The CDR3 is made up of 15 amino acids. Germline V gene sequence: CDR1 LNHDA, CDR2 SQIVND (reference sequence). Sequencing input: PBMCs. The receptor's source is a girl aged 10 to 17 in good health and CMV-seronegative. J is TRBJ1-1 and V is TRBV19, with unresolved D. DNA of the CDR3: TGTGCCAGTAGTCAGTCCCCAGCCCGGGACACTGAAGCTTTCTTT. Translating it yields CASSQSPARDTEAFF.